This T cell receptor beta chain was sequenced in a study of blood T cells in healthy people across ages (dated by TCRdb to between 2014 and 2017). A note on the overall study: In model experiments, template switching captured about one uniquely barcoded TCR beta cDNA molecule for every two T cells. Age-related changes in TCR beta repertoire diversity were measured in the study by deep sequencing normalized with unique cDNA molecular identifiers. The donors were split into four age groups: young (average 16 years), middle-aged (nearly 40), aged (62) and long-lived (approximately 80). Two additional independent replicas of 1 million unique cDNA reads from the same blood draw were analyzed for two donors (one aged 18 to 30 and one aged 80 or older). What the research found in general, with its limitations: Bulk unsorted PBMC profiling prevented conclusive comparison of naive and antigen-experienced compartments. As age increased, observed TCR beta diversity per million T cells dropped in a roughly linear way, and a significant reduction was already evident by age 40. Compared with the aged group, more naive CD4+ T cells, fewer expanded clones and increased TCR diversity were shown by the long-lived group, suggesting age selection. Observed TCR beta diversity correlated strongly with the percentage of naive T cells measured by flow cytometry. Estimates of total diversity from one million sequenced T cells were regarded as lower bounds and underestimates. Donor CMV infection status was unknown, potentially confounding age-related changes in expanded clonotypes.

The roughly 37 donors, aged roughly 6 to 90 years, were systemically healthy Caucasian individuals from Russia. Around 10 milliliters of peripheral blood were collected from each donor into EDTA-treated Vacutainer tubes. PBMCs were isolated by Ficoll-Paque density-gradient centrifugation, with at least 6.5 million obtained per sample. Trizol reagent was used to extract total RNA from PBMCs, with at least 5.5 micrograms per sample. For every donor, an aliquot of PBMCs went through flow cytometry to measure the percentages of naive CD45RAhigh/CD27high T cells. The germline V end is reduced by 6 bases and the J end by 5 bases; junction bases left unmatched: 4. For CDR1 and CDR2, the germline V gene lists SNHLY and FYNNEI. The CDR3 has 15 amino acids, counting the end cysteine and phenylalanine. Only the CDR3 portion is preserved as DNA: 45 bases, with reading frame beginning at the first base. Preparation of the library involved 5' RACE. TCRdb lists the instrument as Illumina HiSeq 2500. A second roughly 7 to 12 cycle PCR used a sample-barcoded 5' primer and a J-beta primer mix. Each TCR beta cDNA molecule received a unique molecular identifier from a template-switch 5' adaptor carrying 12 random nucleotides. Each sample yielded at least 2.5 million CDR3-containing paired-end reads. All of the RNA was converted into first-strand cDNA using the Mint cDNA synthesis kit, with a TRBC-specific oligonucleotide serving as the primer. Following uracil-DNA glycosylase treatment, a first 18-cycle PCR with universal primers M1SS and BC2_uni_R was performed on all cDNA. From the authors' description of their analysis: For normalization, 1 million high-quality reads, each with a distinct molecular identifier, were randomly selected from each sample. Instead of being binned into consensus sequences, reads that shared molecular identifiers were thrown out. MiTCR, run with a Q25 quality threshold and the strictest error-elimination algorithm, handled CDR3 identification, clonotype clustering and error correction. A nonparametric unseen species model with Euler transformation was used to estimate lower-bound total TCR beta diversity. TCRdb passed the public sequencing reads through fastp at Q25 and MiXCR, retaining productive beta sequences. Each CDR3 protein gets just one entry, which takes the most common genes and DNA from the rows behind it. TCRdb, not the original authors, processed these V and J calls. The table for this sample lists around 520,000 distinct CDR3 sequences; roughly a quarter of them were counted only once. In total, the top ten clones hold approximately 3.6% of the sample.

Regarding this clonotype: Its target antigen remains unknown. No much larger clone exists at a distance of one base, and base qualities are not known.

In addition, the sample was reused for a study of T cells of mothers and their children. Per the second study: Nine systemically healthy Caucasian individuals, comprising three mothers and their six children, were included as donors. cDNA synthesis used all of the extracted RNA, with roughly 1.5 ug of RNA in each 15 ul reaction. Sample barcodes and 2-4 random nucleotides were added via the M1S primer in the second PCR. More than 8.5 million TCR beta CDR3 reads were obtained from each mother, and roughly 3 million reads were obtained from each child. In both related and unrelated pairs, thymic selection shapes the output of TCR recombination in a similar way, with inherited differences having only a minor effect. Related mother-child pairs always showed normalized repertoire overlap that was slightly higher than in unrelated mother-child pairs, though the difference was never significant. Persistent microchimeric T cell clones were not detected, at a sensitivity of about 100 clones per million clonotypes. In the study, deep NGS was used to compare the TCR beta repertoires of mothers and children, and features distinguishing related mother-child pairs from unrelated individuals were sought. Mothers averaged 40 +/- 4 years of age and children averaged roughly 11 +/- 4 years. After adapter ligation with NEBNext reagents, the libraries were sequenced on Illumina HiSeq 2000 with 100+100 nt paired-end reads. To prevent cross-contamination, the mother and child libraries were prepared one month apart and sequenced in separate runs. Between roughly 500,000 and 2,300,000 distinct TCR beta clonotypes were identified per donor. Naive TCR beta clonotypes were estimated from low-frequency clonotypes matched to each donor's FACS-determined naive share, without sorting.

This sequence originates from a boy aged 2-15 years in good health. The V and J segments used are TRBV2 and TRBJ2-2, with TRBD2 matching 12 junction bases. Sequencing was done on a sample of blood. The nucleotide sequence is TGTGCCAGCAGGATCGGACTAGCGGGGACCGGGGAGCTGTTTTTT. Protein translation: CASRIGLAGTGELFF.